Below are 4 T cell receptor beta chains sequenced from a single sample in a study of CD8+ T cells in alopecia areata. As for treatment: oral pan-JAK inhibitor, 5-10 mg twice daily. Investigators isolated RNA and reverse transcribed it into cDNA to act as the sequencing template. Repertoires were generated with immunoSEQ multiplex PCR, while TCRdb's copy carries only in-frame clones and drops some. The repertoire holds 200,000 to 250,000 clones, with around three fifths as singletons. This material consisted of CD4+ T cells sorted from blood, taken at week 4, from a patient treated with tofacitinib. These receptors came from a human donor with alopecia areata.

This clone was observed a single time. The chain is built from TRBV27 and TRBJ1-1, with D perhaps TRBD1 (5 bases). Between the trimmed V and J ends, which lost 8 bases and 5 bases, there was a span of 15 bases. The germline V gene has CDR1 MNHEY and CDR2 SMNVEV (reference sequence). This CDR3 has 13 amino acids. The CDR3 bases are TGTGCCAGCTGGAGGGGCGCCTTAACTGAAGCTTTCTTT. Translated, it gives CASWRGALTEAFF.

This chain links TRBV2 with TRBJ2-1, with a weak D call TRBD2 (5 bases). The CDR3 contains 11 residues. The germline V gene has CDR1 SNHLY and CDR2 FYNNEI. V lost 8 bases, J lost 5 bases, and 7 bases lay in between. CDR3 DNA sequence: TGTGCCAGCTCAGCGGACAATGAGCAGTTCTTC. Its translation is CASSADNEQFF.

This chain joins TRBV7-9 and TRBJ1-2, with 7 bases aligning to TRBD1. CDR1 and CDR2 from the germline V gene are SEHNR and FQNEAQ (reference sequence). This CDR3 has 13 amino acids. The J segment lost 6 bases and the V segment lost 0 bases, leaving 1 base of the junction unmatched. CDR3 residues: CASSLAGGNGYTF. DNA of the CDR3: TGTGCCAGCAGCTTAGCAGGGGGCAATGGCTACACCTTC. The variable domain in full, with the rest retrieved from reference TRBV7-9 and TRBJ1-2, is DTGVSQNPRHKITKRGQNVTFRCDPISEHNRLYWYRQTLGQGPEFLTYFQNEAQLEKSRLLSDRFSAERPKGSFSTLEIQRTEQGDSAMYLCASSLAGGNGYTFGSGTRLTVV.

The V call is TRBV2, the J call TRBJ2-7; maybe TRBD2 (5 bases). The CDR3 is 16 residues long. With 3 bases removed from V and 0 bases from J, the gap between germline ends came to 15 bases. The germline V gene has CDR1 SNHLY and CDR2 FYNNEI. CDR3 residues: CASSDFVSGDSYEQYF. For the CDR3, the DNA is TGTGCCAGCAGTGATTTCGTCTCCGGGGACTCCTACGAGCAGTACTTC.